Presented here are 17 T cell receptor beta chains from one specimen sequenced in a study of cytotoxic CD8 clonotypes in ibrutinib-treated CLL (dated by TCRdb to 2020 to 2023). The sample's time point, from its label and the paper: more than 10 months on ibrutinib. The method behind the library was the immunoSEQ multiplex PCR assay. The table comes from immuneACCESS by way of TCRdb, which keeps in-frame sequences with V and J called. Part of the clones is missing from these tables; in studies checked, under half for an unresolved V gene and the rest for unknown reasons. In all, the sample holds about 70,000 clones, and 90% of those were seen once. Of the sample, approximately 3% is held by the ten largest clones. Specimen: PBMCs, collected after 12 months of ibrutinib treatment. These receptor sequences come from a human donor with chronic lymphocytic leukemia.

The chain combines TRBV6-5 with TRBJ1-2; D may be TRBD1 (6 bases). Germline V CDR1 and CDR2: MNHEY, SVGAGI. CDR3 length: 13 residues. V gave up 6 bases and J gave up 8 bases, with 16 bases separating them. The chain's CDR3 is CASSRTGGEGYTF. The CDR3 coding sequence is TGTGCCAGCAGCCGAACTGGGGGCGAGGGCTACACCTTC.

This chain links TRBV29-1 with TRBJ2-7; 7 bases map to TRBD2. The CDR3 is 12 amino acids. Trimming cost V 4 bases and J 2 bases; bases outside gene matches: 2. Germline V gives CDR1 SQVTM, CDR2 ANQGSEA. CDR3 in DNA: TGCAGCGTTGGGGGGGGTCCCTACGAGCAGTACTTC. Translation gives CSVGGGPYEQYF.

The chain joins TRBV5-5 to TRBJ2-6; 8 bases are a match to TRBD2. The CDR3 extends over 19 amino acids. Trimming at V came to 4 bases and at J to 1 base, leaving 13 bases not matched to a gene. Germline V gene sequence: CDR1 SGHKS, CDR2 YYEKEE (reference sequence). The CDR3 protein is CASSPWGGGYGSGANVLTF. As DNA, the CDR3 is TGTGCCAGCAGCCCTTGGGGCGGGGGGTATGGATCTGGGGCCAACGTCCTGACTTTC. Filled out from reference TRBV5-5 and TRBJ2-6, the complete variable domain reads DAGVTQSPTHLIKTRGQQVTLRCSPISGHKSVSWYQQVLGQGPQFIFQYYEKEERGRGNFPDRFSARQFPNYSSELNVNALLLGDSALYLCASSPWGGGYGSGANVLTFGAGSRLTVL.

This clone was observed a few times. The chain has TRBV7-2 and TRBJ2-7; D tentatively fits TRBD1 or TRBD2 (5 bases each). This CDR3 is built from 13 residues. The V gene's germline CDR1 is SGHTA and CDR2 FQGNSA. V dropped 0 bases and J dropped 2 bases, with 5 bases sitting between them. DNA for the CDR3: TGTGCCAGCAGCTTAGCGGGACCCTACGAGCAGTACTTC. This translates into CASSLAGPYEQYF. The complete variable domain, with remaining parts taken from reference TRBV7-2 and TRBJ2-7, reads GAGVSQSPSNKVTEKGKDVELRCDPISGHTALYWYRQSLGQGLEFLIYFQGNSAPDKSGLPSDRFSAERTGGSVSTLTIQRTQQEDSAVYLCASSLAGPYEQYFGPGTRLTVT.

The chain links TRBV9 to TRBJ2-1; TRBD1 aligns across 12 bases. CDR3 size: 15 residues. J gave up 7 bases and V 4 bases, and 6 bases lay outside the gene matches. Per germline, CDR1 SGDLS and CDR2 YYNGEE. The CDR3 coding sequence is TGTGCCAGCAGCCTAGGGACAGGGGGCATGAATGAGCAGTTCTTC. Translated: CASSLGTGGMNEQFF.

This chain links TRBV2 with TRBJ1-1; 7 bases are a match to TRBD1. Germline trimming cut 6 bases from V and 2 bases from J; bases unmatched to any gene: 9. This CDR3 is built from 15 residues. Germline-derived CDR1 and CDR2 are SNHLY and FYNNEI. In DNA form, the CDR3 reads TGTGCCAGCAGGACAAGACAGGGAAGCAACACTGAAGCTTTCTTT. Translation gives CASRTRQGSNTEAFF.

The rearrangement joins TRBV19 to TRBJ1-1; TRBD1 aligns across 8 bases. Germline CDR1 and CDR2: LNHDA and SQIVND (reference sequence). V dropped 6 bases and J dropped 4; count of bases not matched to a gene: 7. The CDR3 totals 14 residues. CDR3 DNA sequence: TGTGCCAGTAGCAAAGAAACAGGGGGCACTGAAGCTTTCTTT. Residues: CASSKETGGTEAFF.

The CDR3 region is CASSYIAGIFTEAFF. As DNA, the CDR3 is TGTGCCAGCAGTTATATTGCAGGAATATTCACTGAAGCTTTCTTT. The V gene is TRBV6-6, the J gene TRBJ1-1; no firm D call. Trimming took 3 bases from V and 4 from J, leaving 15 bases between them. Germline CDR1 and CDR2: MNHNY and SVGAGI (reference sequence). CDR3 length: 15 amino acids.

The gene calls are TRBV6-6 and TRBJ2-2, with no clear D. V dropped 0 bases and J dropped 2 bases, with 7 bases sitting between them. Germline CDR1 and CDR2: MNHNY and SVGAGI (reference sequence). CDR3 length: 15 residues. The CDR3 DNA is TGTGCCAGCAGTTACTCGCAAGGAAACACCGGGGAGCTGTTTTTT. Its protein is CASSYSQGNTGELFF.

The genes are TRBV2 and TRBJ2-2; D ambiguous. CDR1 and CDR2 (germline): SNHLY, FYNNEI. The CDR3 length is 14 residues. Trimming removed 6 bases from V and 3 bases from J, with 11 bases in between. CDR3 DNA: TGTGCCAGCAGAGAGGAAACATACACCGGGGAGCTGTTTTTT. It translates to CASREETYTGELFF.

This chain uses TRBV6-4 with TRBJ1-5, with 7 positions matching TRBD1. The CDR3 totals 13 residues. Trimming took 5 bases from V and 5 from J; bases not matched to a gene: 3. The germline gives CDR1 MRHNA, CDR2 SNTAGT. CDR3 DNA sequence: TGTGCCAGCAGTCGGGACAGCGATCAGCCCCAGCATTTT. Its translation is CASSRDSDQPQHF.

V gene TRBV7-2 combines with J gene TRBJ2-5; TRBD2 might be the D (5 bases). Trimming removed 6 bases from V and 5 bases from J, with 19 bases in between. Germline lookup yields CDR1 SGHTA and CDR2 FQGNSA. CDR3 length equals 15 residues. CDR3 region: CASRPGSGDWETQYF. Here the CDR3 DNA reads TGTGCCAGCAGACCGGGGAGTGGCGATTGGGAGACCCAGTACTTC.

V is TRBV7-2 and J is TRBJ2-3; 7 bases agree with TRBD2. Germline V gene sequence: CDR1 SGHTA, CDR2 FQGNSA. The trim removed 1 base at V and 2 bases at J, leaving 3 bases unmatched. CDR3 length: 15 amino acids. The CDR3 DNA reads TGTGCCAGCAGCTTAGTACGGGGGGTCACAGATACGCAGTATTTT. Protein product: CASSLVRGVTDTQYF.

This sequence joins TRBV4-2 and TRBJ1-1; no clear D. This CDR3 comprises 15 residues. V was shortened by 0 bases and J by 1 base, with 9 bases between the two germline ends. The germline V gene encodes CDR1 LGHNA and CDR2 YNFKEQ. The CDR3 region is CASSQEFAWNTEAFF. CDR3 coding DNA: TGTGCCAGCAGCCAAGAATTTGCCTGGAACACTGAAGCTTTCTTT.

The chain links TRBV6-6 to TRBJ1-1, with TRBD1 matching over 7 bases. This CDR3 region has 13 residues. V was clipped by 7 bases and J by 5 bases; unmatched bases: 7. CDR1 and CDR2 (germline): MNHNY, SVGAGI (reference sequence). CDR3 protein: CASIQGGGTEAFF. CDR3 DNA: TGTGCCAGCATCCAGGGGGGTGGGACTGAAGCTTTCTTT.

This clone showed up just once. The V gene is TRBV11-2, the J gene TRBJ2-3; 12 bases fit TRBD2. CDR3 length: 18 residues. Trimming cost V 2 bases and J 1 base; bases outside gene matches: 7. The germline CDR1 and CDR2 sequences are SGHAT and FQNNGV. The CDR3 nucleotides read TGTGCCAGCAGCTTACTAGCGGGAGGGCCCTCGGGCACAGATACGCAGTATTTT. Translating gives CASSLLAGGPSGTDTQYF.

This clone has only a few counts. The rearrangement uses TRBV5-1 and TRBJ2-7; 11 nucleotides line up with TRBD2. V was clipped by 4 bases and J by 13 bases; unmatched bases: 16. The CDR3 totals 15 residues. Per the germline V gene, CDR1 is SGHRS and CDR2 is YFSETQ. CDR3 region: CASSGPAGTSGGYYF. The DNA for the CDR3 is TGCGCCAGCAGCGGACCGGCCGGGACTAGCGGAGGATACTACTTC.